These 20 T cell receptor beta chains were all obtained from the same sample, sequenced in a study of CD8+ T cells in alopecia areata. Treatment described: oral pan-JAK inhibitor, 5-10 mg twice daily. Extraction of RNA preceded its reverse transcription into cDNA, which served as the sequencing template. Clones were sequenced by immunoSEQ multiplex PCR, and TCRdb holds only the in-frame ones, with some missing. The data hold under 200,000 clones, with roughly two thirds observed a single time. The sequencing here drew on CD4+ T cells sorted from blood, taken at week 4, from a patient treated with tofacitinib. These receptors were obtained from a human donor with alopecia areata.

The V gene is TRBV30, the J gene TRBJ1-6; TRBD1 matches 9 bases. The CDR3 has 15 residues. CDR1 and CDR2 from the germline V gene are GTSNPN and SVGIG (reference sequence). Trimming took 2 bases from V and 8 from J; bases not matched to a gene: 7. CDR3 coding DNA: TGTGCCTGGAGTAGCTTGCGACAGGGGGATTCACCCCTCCACTTT. Translation gives CAWSSLRQGDSPLHF.

This clone has a single count. This rearrangement joins TRBV7-2 to TRBJ1-2; 8 nucleotides agree with TRBD1. V shed 6 bases, J shed 8 bases, and the junction held 11 bases outside the gene matches. Germline V gene lookup returns CDR1 SGHTA and CDR2 FQGNSA. The CDR3 totals 14 residues. CDR3 loop: CASRYGQGIRGYTF. CDR3 bases: TGTGCCAGCAGATATGGACAGGGAATAAGGGGCTACACCTTC.

The chain links TRBV10-3 to TRBJ1-2; D ambiguous. V was trimmed by 0 bases and J by 4 bases, leaving 6 bases between them. Germline loops: CDR1 ENHRY, CDR2 SYGVKD. This CDR3 contains 13 residues. The CDR3 DNA follows: TGTGCCATCAGTGAGTCGCGGGGCTATGGCTACACCTTC. Translation gives CAISESRGYGYTF.

This chain joins TRBV11-2 and TRBJ1-2, with D maybe TRBD1 (6 bases). CDR3 size: 14 residues. Germline V gene data show CDR1 as SGHAT and CDR2 as FQNNGV. Trimming stripped 5 bases from V and 4 bases from J, with 14 bases between. In DNA, the CDR3 is TGTGCCAGCAGCGGGTCGAGAGGGGGCTATGGCTACACCTTC. This translates into CASSGSRGGYGYTF.

This clone appeared once. The chain combines TRBV5-4 with TRBJ2-2; unclear D gene. This CDR3 comprises 14 residues. Germline V gene sequence: CDR1 SGHNT, CDR2 YYREEE (reference sequence). The V end was cut by 3 bases, the J end by 2 bases, with 8 bases between. In DNA, the CDR3 is TGTGCCAGCAGCTCTGGGGAAAACACCGGGGAGCTGTTTTTT. This sequence encodes CASSSGENTGELFF. The full variable domain, with the rest looked up from reference TRBV5-4 and TRBJ2-2, is ETGVTQSPTHLIKTRGQQVTLRCSSQSGHNTVSWYQQALGQGPQFIFQYYREEENGRGNFPPRFSGLQFPNYSSELNVNALELDDSALYLCASSSGENTGELFFGEGSRLTVL.

CDR3 in amino acids: CASGLGVTEAFF. Here the CDR3 DNA reads TGTGCTAGTGGTTTGGGGGTGACTGAAGCTTTCTTT. The rearrangement joins TRBV12-5 to TRBJ1-1; no reliable D call. This CDR3 is built from 12 residues. Germline CDR1 and CDR2: LGHNT and FRNRAP. The germline V and J ends were trimmed by 1 base and 5 bases, with 5 bases remaining between them. Supplemented by reference TRBV12-5 and TRBJ1-1, the full variable domain reads DARVTQTPRHKVTEMGQEVTMRCQPILGHNTVFWYRQTMMQGLELLAYFRNRAPLDDSGMPKDRFSAEMPDATLATLKIQPSEPRDSAVYFCASGLGVTEAFFGQGTRLTVV.

This chain uses TRBV5-1 with TRBJ2-5, with 9 bases aligning to TRBD1. Looked up from germline, CDR1 is SGHRS and CDR2 is YFSETQ. The CDR3 consists of 15 residues. The trim removed 4 bases at V and 5 bases at J, leaving 9 bases unmatched. CDR3 DNA sequence: TGCGCCAGCAGCGCTCGACAGGGGGGCCGGGAGACCCAGTACTTC. Amino acid sequence: CASSARQGGRETQYF.

This clone was seen only a few times. The chain is built from TRBV6-5 and TRBJ1-5; 7 positions match TRBD1. The CDR3 consists of 14 residues. Germline CDR1 MNHEY, CDR2 SVGAGI. The trim removed 6 bases at V and 1 base at J, leaving 3 bases unmatched. The CDR3, as DNA: TGTGCCAGCAGGCTACAGGGGAGCAATCAGCCCCAGCATTTT. Translating it yields CASRLQGSNQPQHF.

A word on this clone: Other DNA sequences of this sample code for an identical CDR3. J is TRBJ2-5 and V is TRBV7-9; no clear D gene. Trimming took 3 bases from V and 0 from J, leaving 8 bases between them. There are 14 residues in the CDR3. Germline values: CDR1 SEHNR, CDR2 FQNEAQ (reference sequence). Written as DNA, the CDR3 is TGTGCCAGCAGCTTTAGAGAATACCAAGAGACCCAGTACTTC. Its protein is CASSFREYQETQYF. Full variable domain (remainder filled in from reference TRBV7-9 and TRBJ2-5): DTGVSQNPRHKITKRGQNVTFRCDPISEHNRLYWYRQTLGQGPEFLTYFQNEAQLEKSRLLSDRFSAERPKGSFSTLEIQRTEQGDSAMYLCASSFREYQETQYFGPGTRLLVL.

The chain employs TRBV11-1 and TRBJ2-5; D is unclear. The CDR3 totals 14 residues. Germline V gene lookup returns CDR1 SGHAT and CDR2 FQDESV (reference sequence). Trimming removed 5 bases from V and 9 bases from J, with 19 bases in between. The CDR3 bases are TGTGCCAGCAGCGAGGAAGGTCTAGTTGAGGCCCAGTACTTC. This encodes CASSEEGLVEAQYF.

V gene TRBV13 combines with J gene TRBJ1-1; D call uncertain. The CDR3 runs to 13 residues. CDR1 is PRHDT, CDR2 FYEKMQ, per germline (reference sequence). V lost 6 bases and J lost 5, with 13 bases in between. For the CDR3, the DNA is TGTGCCAGCAGGGGCCCGACGGGAACTGAAGCTTTCTTT. Protein: CASRGPTGTEAFF.

J is TRBJ2-7 and V is TRBV30; D gene unclear. Germline V lookup: CDR1 GTSNPN, CDR2 SVGIG (reference sequence). CDR3 length: 11 residues. V lost 3 bases and J 2 bases, leaving 5 bases between the germline ends. For the CDR3, the DNA is TGTGCCTGGAGAAGGACCTACGAGCAGTACTTC. This encodes CAWRRTYEQYF. Variable domain in full (rest from reference TRBV30 and TRBJ2-7): SQTIHQWPATLVQPVGSPLSLECTVEGTSNPNLYWYRQAAGRGLQLLFYSVGIGQISSEVPQNLSASRPQDRQFILSSKKLLLSDSGFYLCAWRRTYEQYFGPGTRLTVT.

This chain uses TRBV9 with TRBJ2-1; the match to TRBD1 covers 9 bases. Trimming took 4 bases from V and 0 from J; bases not matched to a gene: 2. Germline CDR1 and CDR2: SGDLS and YYNGEE. The CDR3 sequence is 15 residues long. CDR3 sequence: CASSRDRASYNEQFF. Written as DNA, the CDR3 is TGTGCCAGCAGCCGGGACAGGGCCTCCTACAATGAGCAGTTCTTC.

The rearrangement uses TRBV29-1 and TRBJ1-1; D not certain. From germline, CDR1 is SQVTM and CDR2 ANQGSEA. CDR3 length: 12 amino acids. Deletions cut 6 bases from V and 1 base from J, with 9 bases between. Written as DNA, the CDR3 is TGCAGCGTGATACAGACGAACACTGAAGCTTTCTTT. It is translated as CSVIQTNTEAFF.

The V gene is TRBV30, the J gene TRBJ2-6; D is uncertain. From germline, CDR1 is GTSNPN and CDR2 SVGIG (reference sequence). Deletions cut 2 bases from V and 7 bases from J, with 3 bases between. There are 11 residues in the CDR3. This CDR3 reads CAWSLANVLTF. The CDR3 DNA sequence: TGTGCCTGGAGTCTCGCCAACGTCCTGACTTTC. The whole variable domain, filled in from reference TRBV30 and TRBJ2-6, reads SQTIHQWPATLVQPVGSPLSLECTVEGTSNPNLYWYRQAAGRGLQLLFYSVGIGQISSEVPQNLSASRPQDRQFILSSKKLLLSDSGFYLCAWSLANVLTFGAGSRLTVL.

This chain links TRBV19 with TRBJ2-1; possible D gene TRBD1, 5 bases. Trimming shortened V by 1 base and J by 4 bases, and 11 bases separated the two germline ends. Germline V gene data show CDR1 as LNHDA and CDR2 as SQIVND (reference sequence). The CDR3 consists of 15 residues. CDR3 protein: CASSIGEGAYNEQFF. In DNA, the CDR3 is TGTGCCAGTAGTATAGGAGAAGGGGCTTACAATGAGCAGTTCTTC.

This chain joins TRBV6-5 and TRBJ1-6; D perhaps matches TRBD1 (6 bases). V was clipped by 5 bases and J by 7 bases, with 12 bases between them. The CDR3 totals 14 residues. Germline values: CDR1 MNHEY, CDR2 SVGAGI. CDR3 loop: CASSGRGGNSPLHF. In DNA form, the CDR3 reads TGTGCCAGCAGTGGAAGGGGGGGAAATTCACCCCTCCACTTT.

The chain is built from TRBV30 and TRBJ2-2; perhaps TRBD2 as D (5 bases). This CDR3 is built from 12 residues. V lost 2 bases to trimming and J lost 7 bases, with 8 bases between them. Germline CDR1 and CDR2: GTSNPN and SVGIG (reference sequence). For the CDR3, the DNA is TGTGCCTGGAGTAGGAGGCACGGGGAGCTGTTTTTT. Translating gives CAWSRRHGELFF.

There are a few counts of this clone. The chain uses TRBV5-1 and TRBJ2-3; D is undetermined. The CDR3 sequence is 14 residues long. The V and J ends lost 4 bases and 2 bases respectively, with 11 bases between them. Germline CDR1 and CDR2: SGHRS and YFSETQ. Here the CDR3 reads CASSPGSYTDTQYF. The CDR3 DNA is TGCGCCAGCAGCCCCGGCTCCTACACAGATACGCAGTATTTT.

The chain uses TRBV30 and TRBJ2-7, with D tentatively TRBD2 (5 bases). V was shortened by 2 bases and J by 5 bases, with 13 bases between the two germline ends. CDR1 and CDR2 from the germline V gene are GTSNPN and SVGIG (reference sequence). The CDR3 consists of 13 residues. The CDR3 region has the DNA TGTGCCTGGAGTTTAGGACTTCTCCACGAGCAGTACTTC. This gives the protein CAWSLGLLHEQYF.